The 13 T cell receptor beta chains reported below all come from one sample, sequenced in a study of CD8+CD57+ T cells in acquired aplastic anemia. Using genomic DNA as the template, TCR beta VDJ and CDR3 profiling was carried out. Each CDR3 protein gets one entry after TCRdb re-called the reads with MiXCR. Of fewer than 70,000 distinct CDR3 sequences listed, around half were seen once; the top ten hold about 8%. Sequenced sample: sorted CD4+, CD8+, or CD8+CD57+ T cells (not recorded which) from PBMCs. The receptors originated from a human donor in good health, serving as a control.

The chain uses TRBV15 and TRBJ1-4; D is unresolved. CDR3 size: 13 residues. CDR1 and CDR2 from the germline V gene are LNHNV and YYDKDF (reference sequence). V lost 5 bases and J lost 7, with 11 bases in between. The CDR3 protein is CATSVHRGEKLFF. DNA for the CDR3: TGTGCCACCAGCGTCCACCGTGGTGAAAAACTGTTTTTT.

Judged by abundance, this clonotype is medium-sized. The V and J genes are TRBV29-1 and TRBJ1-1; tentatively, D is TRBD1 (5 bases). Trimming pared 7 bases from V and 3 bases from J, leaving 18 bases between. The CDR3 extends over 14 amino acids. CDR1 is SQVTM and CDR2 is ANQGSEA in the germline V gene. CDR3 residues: CSAKTGEVYTEAFF. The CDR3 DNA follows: TGCAGCGCGAAAACGGGGGAAGTATACACTGAAGCTTTCTTT.

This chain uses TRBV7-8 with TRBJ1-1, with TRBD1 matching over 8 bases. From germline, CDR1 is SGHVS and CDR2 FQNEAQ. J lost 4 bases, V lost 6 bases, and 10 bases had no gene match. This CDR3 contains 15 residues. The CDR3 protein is CASSLTHTGGTEAFF. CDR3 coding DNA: TGTGCCAGCAGTCTAACCCACACAGGGGGCACTGAAGCTTTCTTT.

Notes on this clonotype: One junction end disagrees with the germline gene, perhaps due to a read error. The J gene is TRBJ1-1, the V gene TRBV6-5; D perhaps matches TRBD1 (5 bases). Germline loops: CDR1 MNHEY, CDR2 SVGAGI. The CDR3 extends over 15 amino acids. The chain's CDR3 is CASSYSLDKATEALF. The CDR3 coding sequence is TGTGCCAGCAGTTACTCTTTGGACAAAGCCACTGAAGCTCTCTTT.

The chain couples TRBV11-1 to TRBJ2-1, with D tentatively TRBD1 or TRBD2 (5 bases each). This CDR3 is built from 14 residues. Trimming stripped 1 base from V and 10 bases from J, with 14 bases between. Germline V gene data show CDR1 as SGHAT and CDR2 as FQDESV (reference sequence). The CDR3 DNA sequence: TGTGCCAGCAGCTTAGTTGGGGCGGGCAGGGAGCAGTTCTTC. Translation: CASSLVGAGREQFF.

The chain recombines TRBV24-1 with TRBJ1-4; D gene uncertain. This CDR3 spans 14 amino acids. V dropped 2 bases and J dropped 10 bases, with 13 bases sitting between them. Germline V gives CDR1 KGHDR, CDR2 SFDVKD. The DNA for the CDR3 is TGTGCCACCAGTGATTCGGTCGTATCAGGAAAACTGTTTTTT. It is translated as CATSDSVVSGKLFF.

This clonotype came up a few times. This CDR3 reads CASSFGAQETQYF. The CDR3 nucleotides are TGTGCCAGCAGCTTCGGCGCCCAAGAGACCCAGTACTTC. The V and J genes are TRBV7-6 and TRBJ2-5, with unresolved D. Germline-derived CDR1 and CDR2 are SGHVS and FNYEAQ. The CDR3 sequence is 13 residues long. The germline V and J ends were trimmed by 3 bases and 1 base, with 6 bases remaining between them.

This CDR3 reads CASSQDRGVNEKLFF. The CDR3 DNA reads as TGTGCCAGCAGTCAGGACAGGGGCGTTAATGAAAAACTGTTTTTT. The genes are TRBV2 and TRBJ1-4; 9 bases map to TRBD1. Germline-derived CDR1 and CDR2 are SNHLY and FYNNEI. The CDR3 is 15 amino acids. The trim removed 5 bases at V and 4 bases at J, leaving 5 bases unmatched.

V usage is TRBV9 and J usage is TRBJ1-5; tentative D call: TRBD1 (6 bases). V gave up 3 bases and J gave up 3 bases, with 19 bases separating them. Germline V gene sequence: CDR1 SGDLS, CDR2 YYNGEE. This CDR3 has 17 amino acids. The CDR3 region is CASSGGPGGENNQPQHF. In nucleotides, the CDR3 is TGTGCCAGCAGCGGGGGGCCGGGGGGCGAGAACAATCAGCCCCAGCATTTT.

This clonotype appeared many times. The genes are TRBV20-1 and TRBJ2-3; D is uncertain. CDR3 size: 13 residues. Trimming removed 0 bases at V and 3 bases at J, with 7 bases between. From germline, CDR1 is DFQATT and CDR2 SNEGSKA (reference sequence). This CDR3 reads CSARDLTTDTQYF. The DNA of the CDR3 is TGCAGTGCTAGAGATCTAACAACAGATACGCAGTATTTT.

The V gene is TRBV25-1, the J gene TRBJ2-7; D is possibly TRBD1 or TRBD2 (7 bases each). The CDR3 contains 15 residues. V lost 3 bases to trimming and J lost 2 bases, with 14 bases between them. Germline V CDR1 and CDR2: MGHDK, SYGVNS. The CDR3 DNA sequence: TGTGCCAGCAGTGAGCAGGGGGAGGGTGCCTACGAGCAGTACTTC. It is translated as CASSEQGEGAYEQYF.

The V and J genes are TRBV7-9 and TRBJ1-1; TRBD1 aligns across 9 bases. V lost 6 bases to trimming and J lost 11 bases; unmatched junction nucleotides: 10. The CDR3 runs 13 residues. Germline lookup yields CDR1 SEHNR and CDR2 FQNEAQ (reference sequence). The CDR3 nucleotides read TGTGCCAGCAGACAGGGGACAGGGAGGGCTGCTTTCTTT. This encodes CASRQGTGRAAFF. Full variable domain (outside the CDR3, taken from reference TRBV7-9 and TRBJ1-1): DTGVSQNPRHKITKRGQNVTFRCDPISEHNRLYWYRQTLGQGPEFLTYFQNEAQLEKSRLLSDRFSAERPKGSFSTLEIQRTEQGDSAMYLCASRQGTGRAAFFGQGTRLTVV.

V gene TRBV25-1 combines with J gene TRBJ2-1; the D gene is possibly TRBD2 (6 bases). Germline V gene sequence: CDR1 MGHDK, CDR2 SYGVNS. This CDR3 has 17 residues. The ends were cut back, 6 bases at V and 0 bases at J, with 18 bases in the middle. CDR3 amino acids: CASSVSRDLSSYNEQFF. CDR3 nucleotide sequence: TGTGCCAGCAGCGTTTCCAGGGACTTAAGCTCCTACAATGAGCAGTTCTTC.